The 6 T cell receptor beta chains below were found in one sample sequenced in a study of blood T cell repertoires in COVID-19 (dated by TCRdb to the early 2020s). Libraries were constructed by the immunoSEQ multiplex PCR assay. The immuneACCESS repertoire file appears here via TCRdb, limited to in-frame rearrangements. These files lack a portion of the clones; in checked studies, under half of the deficit traces to unresolved V genes, and the cause of the others is not known. The table for this sample lists approximately 220,000 clones; 86% of them were counted only once. Over 3% of the sample is taken by the ten largest. The sequencing input was PBMCs or T cells enriched from blood (not recorded which). Receptors were obtained from a woman aged 40 to 50 with acute COVID-19.

The CDR3, as DNA: TGTGCCAGTAGTATAGGTTCTCGATTGGGGACAGGGGGCCGTGGCTACACCTTC. Amino acid sequence: CASSIGSRLGTGGRGYTF. The V call is TRBV19, the J call TRBJ1-2; 12 bases line up with TRBD1. There are 18 residues in the CDR3. J lost 7 bases, V lost 1 base, and 13 bases had no gene match. The germline V gene encodes CDR1 LNHDA and CDR2 SQIVND (reference sequence).

This clone came up once. The chain is built from TRBV14 and TRBJ2-1; D is possibly TRBD2 (6 bases). The length of the CDR3 is 15 residues. Germline V lookup: CDR1 SGHDN, CDR2 FVKESK. Trimming took 4 bases from V and 7 from J, leaving 17 bases between them. DNA of the CDR3: TGTGCCAGCAGCCTCGGCAGAATGGGGAGGAATGAGCAGTTCTTC. Translation gives CASSLGRMGRNEQFF.

V and J are TRBV9 and TRBJ2-2; tentative D call: TRBD1 (6 bases). Germline V CDR1 and CDR2: SGDLS, YYNGEE. The CDR3 has 14 amino acids. V was clipped by 3 bases and J by 8 bases, with 14 bases between them. CDR3 sequence (DNA): TGTGCCAGCAGCGCACCACCCACAGGGGGGGAGCTGTTTTTT. It translates to CASSAPPTGGELFF. Full variable domain (remainder filled in from reference TRBV9 and TRBJ2-2): DSGVTQTPKHLITATGQRVTLRCSPRSGDLSVYWYQQSLDQGLQFLIQYYNGEERAKGNILERFSAQQFPDLHSELNLSSLELGDSALYFCASSAPPTGGELFFGEGSRLTVL.

J is TRBJ1-1 and V is TRBV7-9; TRBD1 matches at 8 bases. Losses at the gene ends were 5 bases for V and 4 bases for J; bases not matched to a gene: 6. The CDR3 has 14 residues. Germline V gene sequence: CDR1 SEHNR, CDR2 FQNEAQ (reference sequence). The CDR3 DNA is TGTGCCAGCAGCAGCGGACAGGGAGTCACTGAAGCTTTCTTT. Translated, it gives CASSSGQGVTEAFF.

V and J are TRBV12-3 or TRBV12-4 and TRBJ1-4; D might be TRBD1 (6 bases). The V gene lost 4 bases and the J gene lost 13 bases, with 16 bases spanning the gap. This CDR3 comprises 13 residues. CDR3 in DNA: TGTGCCAGCAGTTCAGTTTACAGGGCAGGACTGTTTTTT. The encoded protein is CASSSVYRAGLFF.

This clone showed up just once. V usage is TRBV14 and J usage is TRBJ1-2; 7 bases match TRBD1. The CDR3 runs 13 residues. J lost 8 bases, V lost 4 bases, and 7 bases had no gene match. Germline V gene sequence: CDR1 SGHDN, CDR2 FVKESK. The CDR3 sequence is CASSRQGMSGYTF. The CDR3 DNA sequence: TGTGCCAGCAGCCGACAGGGCATGTCAGGCTACACCTTC.